A single TCR beta chain is shown here with its context. Its antigen is as yet unknown. A second PCR of about 6 to 12 cycles used a sample-barcoded 5' primer and a J-beta primer mix. Via MiXCR, TCRdb re-called the 5' RACE reads, giving one row per CDR3 protein. The table has around 1,700,000 distinct CDR3 sequences, about 28% seen once; the top ten hold roughly 8%. This entry is derived from a study of blood T cells in healthy people across ages. The study's findings and limits: The study lacked donor CMV status, which possibly confounded expanded clonotype changes. Estimates drawn from one million T cells were deemed to understate diversity. Naive CD4+ cell counts and diversity both ran higher in long-lived than in aged donors. Strongly correlated with naive T cell percentage was TCR beta diversity.

This CDR3 region has 18 residues. With V trimmed by 6 bases and J by 1 base, 8 bases remained unmatched. This receptor was taken from a woman aged 30 to 39 in good health. The rearrangement links TRBV12-3 or TRBV12-4 to TRBJ2-3, with TRBD2 matching 15 bases. Sequenced material: blood. In DNA form, the CDR3 reads TGTGCCAGCAGCGCCGGACTAGCGGGAGGGCCTGGCACAGATACGCAGTATTTT. This codes for CASSAGLAGGPGTDTQYF.